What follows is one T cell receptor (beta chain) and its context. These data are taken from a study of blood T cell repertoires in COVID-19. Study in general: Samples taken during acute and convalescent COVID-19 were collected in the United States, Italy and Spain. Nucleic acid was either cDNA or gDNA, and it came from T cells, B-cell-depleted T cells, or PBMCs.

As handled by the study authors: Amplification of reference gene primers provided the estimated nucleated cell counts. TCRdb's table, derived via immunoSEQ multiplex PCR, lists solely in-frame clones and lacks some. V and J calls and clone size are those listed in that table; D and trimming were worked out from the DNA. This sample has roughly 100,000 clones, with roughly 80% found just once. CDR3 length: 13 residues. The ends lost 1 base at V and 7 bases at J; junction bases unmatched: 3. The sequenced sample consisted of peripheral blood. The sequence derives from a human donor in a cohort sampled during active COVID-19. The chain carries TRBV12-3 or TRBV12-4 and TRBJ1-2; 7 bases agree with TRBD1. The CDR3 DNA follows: TGTGCCAGCAGTTTAGAAGGGGGCGGTGGCTACACCTTC. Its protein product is CASSLEGGGGYTF.